The rows below give T cell receptor beta chains drawn from one sample of a study of shared clonotypes between healthy human individuals. Profiled with immunoSEQ multiplex PCR; TCRdb holds only in-frame clones, not every one. There are roughly 650,000 clones in the sample; more than 95% occur only once, and 0.057% lies in the top ten. What was sequenced was naive CD4+ T cells sorted from blood. All receptors come from a woman aged 30 to 39 in good health. The CDR3 runs from the conserved cysteine through the conserved F or W. D genes are given only for firm matches.

V,D,J,length,DNA,CDR3
TRBV9,TRBD2,TRBJ2-3,19,TGTGCCAGCAGCGTAGGGTCCAGGACTAGCGGGATCAGGGCAGATACGCAGTATTTT,CASSVGSRTSGIRADTQYF
TRBV2,TRBD2,TRBJ2-3,16,TGTGCCAGCAGTGAATTAGGGCTAGCGGGAGCAGATACGCAGTATTTT,CASSELGLAGADTQYF
TRBV6-5,NA,TRBJ1-1,11,TGTGCCAGCAGTTCTCCAGGGTATTCTTTCTTT,CASSSPGYSFF
TRBV5-1,NA,TRBJ2-1,14,TGCGCCAGCAGCTTGGAGTTGGCAGGGAATGAGCAGTTCTTC,CASSLELAGNEQFF
TRBV29-1,TRBD1,TRBJ1-1,13,TGCAGCGTTGGGCGACAGGGGACCACTGAAGCTTTCTTT,CSVGRQGTTEAFF
TRBV7-9,NA,TRBJ2-5,15,TGTGCCAGCAGCGAGGGGACCGCGGATACAGAGACCCAGTACTTC,CASSEGTADTETQYF
TRBV11-2,NA,TRBJ2-7,13,TGTGCCAGCAGCACCCTCAGGGAGTACGAGCAGTACTTC,CASSTLREYEQYF
TRBV7-9,TRBD2,TRBJ2-1,16,TGTGCCAGCAGCTTAGCGAGTCTAGCGGGAGGCAATGAGCAGTTCTTC,CASSLASLAGGNEQFF
TRBV4-1,TRBD1,TRBJ2-6,17,TGCGCCAGCAGCCTGGGGACAGCGCGCTCTGGGGCCAACGTCCTGACTTTC,CASSLGTARSGANVLTF
TRBV5-6,NA,TRBJ2-2,15,TGTGCCAGCAGAAAGATCGGGGGAAACACCGGGGAGCTGTTTTTT,CASRKIGGNTGELFF
TRBV19,TRBD1,TRBJ1-4,15,TGTGCCAGTAGGGATTTCGGGACAGGGAATGAAAAACTGTTTTTT,CASRDFGTGNEKLFF
TRBV29-1,TRBD1,TRBJ1-2,15,TGCAGCGTTGCGGGACAGGGGGTGTTGGACTATGGCTACACCTTC,CSVAGQGVLDYGYTF
TRBV7-9,TRBD1,TRBJ2-7,17,TGTGCCAGCAGCCCAAAGGGCCGGGACAGGGTAACCTACGAGCAGTACTTC,CASSPKGRDRVTYEQYF
TRBV7-9,TRBD1,TRBJ2-3,17,TGTGCCAGCAGTCGAACCCAACAGGGGAAGAGGGCAGATACGCAGTATTTT,CASSRTQQGKRADTQYF
TRBV27,NA,TRBJ1-1,18,TGTGCCAGCAGTTTGAAGGGCTCTGGGCCTCAGATGAACACTGAAGCTTTCTTT,CASSLKGSGPQMNTEAFF
TRBV5-4,TRBD1,TRBJ1-5,14,TGTGCCAGCAGCCAAGACAGGGGAGAGCAGCCCCAGCATTTT,CASSQDRGEQPQHF
TRBV25-1,TRBD1,TRBJ2-7,14,TGTGCCAGCAGTGAAGGACAGGGGGCCTACGAGCAGTACTTC,CASSEGQGAYEQYF
TRBV11-2,NA,TRBJ2-1,14,TGTGCCAGCAGATTCGCAGGGGTAACGGGTGAGCAGTTCTTC,CASRFAGVTGEQFF
TRBV7-2,TRBD2,TRBJ2-1,15,TGTGCCAGCAGCTTCAGCGGGAGGGACTACAATGAGCAGTTCTTC,CASSFSGRDYNEQFF
TRBV19,TRBD2,TRBJ2-1,16,TGTGCCAGTAGTAGGGGGGGACTAGCGGGCCACAATGAGCAGTTCTTC,CASSRGGLAGHNEQFF
TRBV2,NA,TRBJ1-1,13,TGTGCCAGCAGTTTTACAGGGAACACTGAAGCTTTCTTT,CASSFTGNTEAFF
TRBV29-1,NA,TRBJ1-2,12,TGCAGCGCTCGATGGGGGGACATTGGCTACACCTTC,CSARWGDIGYTF
TRBV6-5,NA,TRBJ2-7,15,TGTGCCAGCAGTTACTCCTACAGGGAAAACTACGAGCAGTACTTC,CASSYSYRENYEQYF
TRBV7-2,TRBD2,TRBJ2-7,15,TGTGCCAGCAGCTTAGCGGGACTAGCGACGTACGAGCAGTACTTC,CASSLAGLATYEQYF
TRBV27,TRBD1,TRBJ2-7,16,TGTGCCAGCAGTTTTCATCCGGGACAGGGGATAGACGAGCAGTACTTC,CASSFHPGQGIDEQYF